This T cell receptor delta chain was identified during a study of gamma-delta chains in newborns, infants, children. Looking at the study overall: Microbial exposure reportedly drives polyclonal innate γδ T cell expansion after birth.

V shed 9 bases, J shed 1 base, and the junction held 11 bases outside the gene matches. This CDR3 contains 17 residues. Germline lookup yields CDR1 TSWWSYY and CDR2 QGS. TCRdb re-called clones from the reads using CATT. This repertoire shows some 4,000 delta-chain clones, approximately 2% found once; its top ten account for 14%. This clone is labeled as large. The sample holds other DNA sequences that translate to the same CDR3. This clonotype was sampled from a child who was a newborn, infant or young child, either healthy, febrile or measles-vaccinated (not recorded which). J is TRDJ1 and V is TRDV1; 13 bases line up with TRDD3. Sequencing was carried out using blood. Written as DNA, the CDR3 is TGTGCTCTGGGACCCTTACTGGGGGATACGGCCACCGATAAACTCATCTTT. This translates into CALGPLLGDTATDKLIF.